Detailed here is one T cell receptor beta chain. Its antigen is still unknown. PCR used 60 Vbeta primers and 13 Jbeta primers. TCRdb's table, derived via immunoSEQ multiplex PCR, lists solely in-frame clones and lacks some. The sample has about 120,000 clones, around two thirds seen once. This CDR3 comprises 13 residues. Germline CDR1 is LNHDA and CDR2 is SQIVND (reference sequence). Between the trimmed V and J ends, which lost 9 bases and 1 base, there was a span of 13 bases. These data belong to a study of cytomegalovirus exposure and HLA in healthy donors. Study as a whole: Out of 300 to 500 genotyped donors, about 76% belonged to the Caucasian-associated ancestry cluster. Notes on the study in general: It emerged from a later analysis that several of the most significant clusters appeared to be linked to common viral pathogens.

The rearrangement joins TRBV19 to TRBJ2-7; perhaps TRBD2 as D (6 bases). Sequenced input: PBMCs. The clonotype was recovered from a middle-aged woman in good health and CMV-seropositive. The CDR3 sequence is CASRDLQSYEQYF. In nucleotides, the CDR3 is TGTGCCAGCCGGGACTTACAATCCTACGAGCAGTACTTC.